The 18 T cell receptor beta chains below come from one sample, sequenced in a study of Graves' ophthalmopathy and Graves' hyperthyroidism. Transcripts of RNA were the source for amplifying TCR beta CDR3 regions. Scientists carried out first-round RT-PCR using HTBI primers and then a second-round multiplex PCR. One entry per CDR3 protein, called by TCRdb with MiXCR from the multiplex PCR reads. The sample has about 230,000 distinct CDR3 sequences, around 45% seen once. What was sequenced was peripheral blood. The receptors derive from an adult man with Graves' ophthalmopathy.

Note on this clonotype: Given a much more abundant clone one base away, this may be a read error. The chain joins TRBV15 to TRBJ2-7; D is ambiguous. The length of the CDR3 is 13 residues. V was shortened by 4 bases and J by 2 bases, with 9 bases between the two germline ends. Germline lookup yields CDR1 LNHNV and CDR2 YYDKDF (reference sequence). In nucleotides, the CDR3 is TGTGCCACCAGCAAAGATATGGCCTACGAGCAGTACTTC. The encoded protein is CATSKDMAYEQYF. Together with reference TRBV15 and TRBJ2-7, the CDR3 gives the full variable domain: DAMVIQNPRYQVTQFGKPVTLSCSQTLNHNVMYWYQQKSSQAPKLLFHYYDKDFNNEADTPDNFQSRRPNTSFCFLDIRSPGLGDTAMYLCATSKDMAYEQYFGPGTRLTVT.

The V and J genes are TRBV6-5 and TRBJ2-7, with D unresolved. The J call could be wrong; TRBJ2-5 is a better fit for the DNA end. CDR1 is MNHEY, CDR2 SVGAGI, per germline. The CDR3 is made up of 13 amino acids. CDR3 in DNA: TGTGCCAGCAGTCTCCTCGCGGAAGAGACCCAGTACTTC. It specifies CASSLLAEETQYF.

This clonotype was counted once. Being one base from a much bigger clone, this may be a read error. The conserved closing phenylalanine or tryptophan is absent in this CDR3, likely reflecting a read error. This rearrangement joins TRBV29-1 to TRBJ1-2, with D tentatively TRBD1 (5 bases). The CDR3 is 14 residues long. V gave up 6 bases and J gave up 4 bases, with 18 bases separating them. The V gene's germline CDR1 is SQVTM and CDR2 ANQGSEA. CDR3 sequence (DNA): TGCAGCGTGGCAGGGAGGGAGAAAGGCTATGGCTACACCCTC. This sequence encodes CSVAGREKGYGYTL.

In its sample, this clonotype was seen once. The V call is TRBV7-9, the J call TRBJ1-3; a weak D match, TRBD1 (5 bases). V was trimmed by 1 base and J by 0 bases, leaving 16 bases between them. The CDR3 spans 18 residues. Germline loops: CDR1 SEHNR, CDR2 FQNEAQ (reference sequence). CDR3 coding DNA: TGTGCCAGCAGCTTAGATGTGGGGGGAGGAAGCTCTGGAAACACCATATATTTT. Protein sequence: CASSLDVGGGSSGNTIYF.

This clonotype was observed a handful of times. The chain combines TRBV3-1 with TRBJ2-7; D may be TRBD2 (5 bases). V shed 4 bases and J shed 5 bases, with 9 bases lying between them. Germline V gene data show CDR1 as LGHDT and CDR2 as YNNKEL (reference sequence). The CDR3 length is 12 residues. As DNA, the CDR3 is TGTGCCAGCAGCCCGGGGAGCGACGAGCAGTACTTC. Translation: CASSPGSDEQYF.

This rearrangement joins TRBV7-9 to TRBJ2-1; D remains ambiguous. Germline loops: CDR1 SEHNR, CDR2 FQNEAQ (reference sequence). V was cut by 2 bases and J by 9 bases, with 5 bases left in between. The CDR3 length is 11 residues. CDR3: CASSLTSEQFF. The CDR3 DNA sequence: TGTGCCAGCAGCTTAACGAGTGAGCAGTTCTTC. Full variable domain (outside the CDR3, taken from reference TRBV7-9 and TRBJ2-1): DTGVSQNPRHKITKRGQNVTFRCDPISEHNRLYWYRQTLGQGPEFLTYFQNEAQLEKSRLLSDRFSAERPKGSFSTLEIQRTEQGDSAMYLCASSLTSEQFFGPGTRLTVL.

This clonotype was observed a few times. V is TRBV13 and J is TRBJ2-7; the D is unclear. Germline loops: CDR1 PRHDT, CDR2 FYEKMQ (reference sequence). V shed 0 bases and J shed 2 bases, with 8 bases lying between them. This CDR3 is built from 14 residues. CDR3 sequence reads: CASSLGEPTYEQYF. The CDR3 bases are TGTGCCAGCAGCTTAGGGGAACCCACCTACGAGCAGTACTTC. The full variable domain, in which reference TRBV13 and TRBJ2-7 provide the parts outside the CDR3, is AAGVIQSPRHLIKEKRETATLKCYPIPRHDTVYWYQQGPGQDPQFLISFYEKMQSDKGSIPDRFSAQQFSDYHSELNMSSLELGDSALYFCASSLGEPTYEQYFGPGTRLTVT.

Comment on this clonotype: This may come from a read error, since a much larger clone is one base off. The conserved phenylalanine or tryptophan is not found at the CDR3 terminus, so this likely reflects a read error. This chain uses TRBV7-2 with TRBJ1-2; a possible D gene is TRBD1 (6 bases). Deletions cut 5 bases from V and 4 bases from J, with 17 bases between. The CDR3 is 15 amino acids. CDR1 and CDR2 from the germline V gene are SGHTA and FQGNSA. The CDR3 here is CASSADSLLRYGYTI. The CDR3 bases are TGTGCCAGCAGCGCGGACAGCCTCCTCCGCTATGGCTACACCATC.

J is TRBJ2-7 and V is TRBV9; 8 bases fit TRBD1. V gave up 3 bases and J gave up 5 bases; unmatched junction bases: 7. CDR3 length equals 14 residues. The V gene's germline CDR1 is SGDLS and CDR2 YYNGEE. The CDR3 nucleotides are TGTGCCAGCAGCGCCGGACAGGGCTTTAACGAGCAGTACTTC. Translating it yields CASSAGQGFNEQYF.

This chain connects TRBV6-5 to TRBJ1-1, with D maybe TRBD1 (5 bases). The germline gives CDR1 MNHEY, CDR2 SVGAGI. CDR3 length equals 14 residues. The V and J ends lost 6 bases and 4 bases respectively, with 15 bases between them. CDR3 in amino acids: CASSPAGLGTEAFF. The CDR3 DNA follows: TGTGCCAGCAGCCCGGCGGGGCTTGGCACTGAAGCTTTCTTT.

This clonotype was detected many times. The CDR3 loop is CSVGESNGYTF. CDR3 in DNA: TGCAGCGTTGGGGAAAGTAATGGCTACACCTTC. The chain combines TRBV29-1 with TRBJ1-2; D is ambiguous. The germline V gene encodes CDR1 SQVTM and CDR2 ANQGSEA. V was clipped by 4 bases and J by 6 bases, with 9 bases between them. This CDR3 spans 11 amino acids.

This clonotype has just a few counts. The V gene is TRBV10-3, the J gene TRBJ2-7; D is undetermined. The CDR3 runs 13 residues. The V gene's germline CDR1 is ENHRY and CDR2 SYGVKD. With 10 bases removed from V and 6 bases from J, the gap between germline ends came to 19 bases. CDR3 nucleotides: TGTGCCAGCAGCCTGAGAAGGATCAGCGAGCAGTACTTC. Translated: CASSLRRISEQYF.

This clonotype was seen repeatedly, ten times or more. The chain uses TRBV9 and TRBJ1-6; a weak D match, TRBD1 (5 bases). This CDR3 is built from 14 residues. Germline values: CDR1 SGDLS, CDR2 YYNGEE. With 1 base removed from V and 6 bases from J, the gap between germline ends came to 8 bases. DNA of the CDR3: TGTGCCAGCAGCGTATCCGGGGGTAATTCACCCCTCCACTTT. The encoded protein is CASSVSGGNSPLHF.

The rearrangement uses TRBV14 and TRBJ1-4; D is undetermined. Trimming cost V 0 bases and J 5 bases, with 10 bases left between them. This CDR3 comprises 15 residues. From germline, CDR1 is SGHDN and CDR2 FVKESK. CDR3: CASSQDQAFNEKLFF. CDR3 DNA: TGTGCCAGCAGCCAAGACCAGGCCTTCAATGAAAAACTGTTTTTT. The full variable domain, completed using reference TRBV14 and TRBJ1-4, is EAGVTQFPSHSVIEKGQTVTLRCDPISGHDNLYWYRRVMGKEIKFLLHFVKESKQDESGMPNNRFLAERTGGTYSTLKVQPAELEDSGVYFCASSQDQAFNEKLFFGSGTQLSVL.

To note about this clonotype: Mismatch with germline at one junction end may stem from a read error. V is TRBV9 and J is TRBJ1-1; the D is unclear. There are 14 residues in the CDR3. Germline CDR1 reads SGDLS; CDR2 reads YYNGEE. The CDR3 region is CASSLERWNTEAFF. Written as DNA, the CDR3 is TGTGCCAGCAGCTTAGAAAGATGGAACACTGAGGCTTTCTTT.

In its sample, this clonotype is medium-sized. The rearrangement links TRBV10-3 to TRBJ2-7, with D perhaps matching TRBD1 or TRBD2 (5 bases each). This CDR3 spans 14 amino acids. Germline V gene sequence: CDR1 ENHRY, CDR2 SYGVKD. With 3 bases removed from V and 3 bases from J, the gap between germline ends came to 12 bases. CDR3 bases: TGTGCCATCAGTGACCCCCGGGGCAACTACGAGCAGTACTTC. Translation gives CAISDPRGNYEQYF.

The J gene is TRBJ1-1, the V gene TRBV12-3 or TRBV12-4, with D perhaps TRBD1 (5 bases). Trimming removed 4 bases from V and 6 bases from J, with 12 bases in between. This CDR3 comprises 13 residues. For the CDR3, the DNA is TGTGCCAGCAGTTATGGGGCGAGGGCTGAAGCTTTCTTT. Amino acid sequence: CASSYGARAEAFF.

The chain employs TRBV20-1 and TRBJ2-7; D is unresolved. The germline V gene has CDR1 DFQATT and CDR2 SNEGSKA (reference sequence). There are 12 residues in the CDR3. The V and J ends lost 3 bases and 2 bases respectively, with 8 bases between them. CDR3 in DNA: TGCAGTGCTAGTATCAAGACCTACGAGCAGTACTTC. It is translated as CSASIKTYEQYF.